These 9 T cell receptor beta chains came from one sample sequenced in a study of tumor-infiltrating lymphocytes in localized non-small cell lung cancer. The protocol was immunoSEQ multiplex PCR, while the TCRdb copy is restricted to in-frame clones and leaves out a portion. The sample lists around 16,000 clones, 70% to 75% occurring once. Input material: lung tumor tissue. The receptors here all came from a human donor with non-small cell lung cancer.

This rearrangement joins TRBV5-1 to TRBJ1-6; 10 bases agree with TRBD1. The CDR3 length is 16 residues. The ends lost 2 bases at V and 6 bases at J; junction bases unmatched: 5. Germline V lookup: CDR1 SGHRS, CDR2 YFSETQ. The CDR3 region has the DNA TGCGCCAGCAGCTTTTCCGGGACAGGGGCTAATTCACCCCTCCACTTT. Translation: CASSFSGTGANSPLHF.

By frequency in the sample, this clone is medium-sized. The CDR3 loop is CASSPPRSSYEQYF. The CDR3 coding sequence is TGTGCCAGCAGCCCCCCACGGAGCTCCTACGAGCAGTACTTC. The chain employs TRBV2 and TRBJ2-7; D remains unclear. The CDR3 covers 14 residues. Per the germline V gene, CDR1 is SNHLY and CDR2 is FYNNEI. V lost 6 bases and J 0 bases, leaving 12 bases between the germline ends. The full variable domain, completed using reference TRBV2 and TRBJ2-7, is EPEVTQTPSHQVTQMGQEVILRCVPISNHLYFYWYRQILGQKVEFLVSFYNNEISEKSEIFDDQFSVERPDGSNFTLKIRSTKLEDSAMYFCASSPPRSSYEQYFGPGTRLTVT.

This chain uses TRBV30 with TRBJ1-6, with TRBD1 as a possible D gene (6 bases). Germline assignment: CDR1 GTSNPN and CDR2 SVGIG (reference sequence). V shed 4 bases and J shed 8 bases, with 18 bases lying between them. The CDR3 contains 15 residues. CDR3 protein: CAWTLGGAGDSPLHF. The CDR3 DNA reads TGTGCCTGGACCCTCGGGGGGGCAGGGGATTCACCCCTCCACTTT.

The rearrangement joins TRBV11-2 to TRBJ2-1, with TRBD1 identical over 9 bases. Germline assignment: CDR1 SGHAT and CDR2 FQNNGV. Trimming removed 4 bases from V and 1 base from J; junction bases left unmatched: 2. This CDR3 has 15 amino acids. CDR3 sequence reads: CASSSGQGSYNEQFF. DNA for the CDR3: TGTGCCAGCAGCTCGGGACAGGGATCCTACAATGAGCAGTTCTTC.

The chain employs TRBV4-2 and TRBJ2-5, with 7 bases matching TRBD1. V shed 4 bases, J shed 2 bases, and the junction held 7 bases outside the gene matches. This CDR3 contains 15 residues. The germline CDR1 and CDR2 sequences are LGHNA and YNFKEQ. The CDR3 reads CASSRTRDSQETQYF. In DNA form, the CDR3 reads TGTGCCAGCAGCCGGACCCGGGACAGTCAAGAGACCCAGTACTTC.

The chain combines TRBV6-5 with TRBJ1-2, with unresolved D. Germline CDR1 and CDR2: MNHEY and SVGAGI. V lost 4 bases to trimming and J lost 5 bases, with 8 bases between them. The CDR3 totals 12 residues. Here the CDR3 DNA reads TGTGCCAGCAGTTCCGGGCCATATGGCTACACCTTC. Its translation: CASSSGPYGYTF.

The chain is built from TRBV10-2 and TRBJ1-1; tentatively, D is TRBD1 (6 bases). Germline V gives CDR1 WSHSY, CDR2 SAAADI. The CDR3 has 12 residues. V lost 6 bases and J 3 bases, leaving 8 bases between the germline ends. Here the CDR3 reads CASREGDTEAFF. The CDR3 DNA reads as TGCGCCAGCAGGGAGGGGGACACTGAAGCTTTCTTT.

The gene calls are TRBV6-1 and TRBJ1-2; the D is unclear. CDR1 and CDR2 (germline): MNHNS, SASEGT. The CDR3 sequence is 13 residues long. The V and J ends lost 1 base and 9 bases respectively, with 12 bases between them. The CDR3 reads CASSEERVGRYTF. The DNA of the CDR3 is TGTGCCAGCAGTGAAGAGAGGGTAGGGCGCTACACCTTC.

In this sample, this clone is medium-sized. The rearrangement uses TRBV28 and TRBJ2-2; 11 nucleotides align to TRBD2. The germline CDR1 and CDR2 sequences are MDHEN and SYDVKM. Losses at the gene ends were 4 bases for V and 2 bases for J; bases not matched to a gene: 3. The CDR3 has 16 residues. The CDR3 here is CASSSLAGVNTGELFF. Here the CDR3 DNA reads TGTGCCAGCAGTTCACTAGCGGGAGTTAACACCGGGGAGCTGTTTTTT.